One and the same sample provided the 21 T cell receptor beta chains below, sequenced in a study of cytomegalovirus exposure and HLA in healthy donors. The PCR ran on 60 Vbeta and 13 Jbeta primers. Clones were sequenced by immunoSEQ multiplex PCR, and TCRdb holds only the in-frame ones, with some missing. The repertoire holds around 220,000 clones, with approximately 83% as singletons. Sequenced sample: PBMCs. Receptor source: a girl aged 5-17 years in good health and CMV-seronegative.

J is TRBJ2-5 and V is TRBV18; 9 nucleotides match TRBD2. Germline CDR1 reads KGHSH; CDR2 reads LQKENI. V was clipped by 3 bases and J by 2 bases; unmatched bases: 4. This CDR3 is 15 amino acids long. CDR3 nucleotide sequence: TGTGCCAGCTCACCCGCAGCGGGGGGACAAGAGACCCAGTACTTC. Translation: CASSPAAGGQETQYF. The full variable domain, its missing parts supplied by reference TRBV18 and TRBJ2-5, is NAGVMQNPRHLVRRRGQEARLRCSPMKGHSHVYWYRQLPEEGLKFMVYLQKENIIDESGMPKERFSAEFPKEGPSILRIQQVVRGDSAAYFCASSPAAGGQETQYFGPGTRLLVL.

DNA of the CDR3: TGTGCCTGGAGCCGACAGGGGAATCAGCCCCAGCATTTT. Its translation is CAWSRQGNQPQHF. The V call is TRBV30, the J call TRBJ1-5; 8 nucleotides align to TRBD1. Germline CDR1 GTSNPN, CDR2 SVGIG (reference sequence). V lost 3 bases to trimming and J lost 4 bases; unmatched junction nucleotides: 2. This CDR3 has 13 amino acids.

The chain uses TRBV18 and TRBJ2-1; D perhaps matches TRBD2 (5 bases). The CDR3 runs to 17 residues. Germline CDR1 reads KGHSH; CDR2 reads LQKENI. V lost 0 bases and J 3 bases, leaving 15 bases between the germline ends. CDR3: CASSPPLQRTVYNEQFF. CDR3 DNA sequence: TGTGCCAGCTCACCACCATTGCAGCGGACGGTCTACAATGAGCAGTTCTTC.

This clone came up a few times. J is TRBJ1-5 and V is TRBV6-5; D gene unclear. Germline V gene data show CDR1 as MNHEY and CDR2 as SVGAGI. The CDR3 extends over 14 amino acids. V lost 4 bases, J lost 4 bases, and 11 bases lay in between. CDR3: CASSSLSGNQPQHF. CDR3 bases: TGTGCCAGCAGTTCCCTCTCGGGGAATCAGCCCCAGCATTTT.

The gene calls are TRBV27 and TRBJ2-7, with D possibly TRBD2 on 5 matching bases. This CDR3 region has 16 residues. Germline values: CDR1 MNHEY, CDR2 SMNVEV (reference sequence). The V end was cut by 7 bases, the J end by 5 bases, with 24 bases between. In nucleotides, the CDR3 is TGTGCCAGCATCCCTCCACCACGGGAAGAAGGCCACGAGCAGTACTTC. Amino acids: CASIPPPREEGHEQYF.

The J gene is TRBJ1-2, the V gene TRBV13; D possibly corresponds to TRBD1 (6 bases). This CDR3 has 15 residues. With 4 bases removed from V and 1 base from J, the gap between germline ends came to 13 bases. CDR1 and CDR2 from the germline V gene are PRHDT and FYEKMQ (reference sequence). CDR3 amino acids: CASSWGTPLNYGYTF. As DNA, the CDR3 is TGTGCCAGCAGCTGGGGGACACCCCTTAACTATGGCTACACCTTC.

The chain couples TRBV28 to TRBJ1-2; D unclear. Germline CDR1 reads MDHEN; CDR2 reads SYDVKM. The germline V and J ends were trimmed by 8 bases and 6 bases, with 10 bases remaining between them. CDR3 length equals 11 residues. DNA of the CDR3: TGTGCCAGCGGCCGATTGCATGGCTACACCTTC. This encodes CASGRLHGYTF.

V is TRBV20-1 and J is TRBJ1-2; D remains ambiguous. The CDR3 sequence is 11 residues long. V was cut by 6 bases and J by 8 bases, with 13 bases left in between. Germline V gene lookup returns CDR1 DFQATT and CDR2 SNEGSKA (reference sequence). This chain's CDR3 is CSAPPTGGYTF. Here the CDR3 DNA reads TGCAGTGCCCCCCCTACGGGGGGCTACACCTTC.

The J gene is TRBJ1-1, the V gene TRBV30, with 10 bases matching TRBD1. The junction had 10 bases not matched to a gene; V was cut back by 2 bases and J by 7 bases. CDR3 length: 15 amino acids. The germline V gene encodes CDR1 GTSNPN and CDR2 SVGIG (reference sequence). CDR3 sequence reads: CAWSTRQGARNEAFF. CDR3 DNA sequence: TGTGCCTGGAGTACCCGACAGGGGGCGCGGAATGAAGCTTTCTTT.

The V call is TRBV28, the J call TRBJ2-7; 8 nucleotides match TRBD1. The CDR3 contains 14 residues. The germline gives CDR1 MDHEN, CDR2 SYDVKM. In DNA form, the CDR3 reads TGTGCAGCGGGTTCCGGGACAGGTTTCTACGAGCAGTACTTC. Translating gives CAAGSGTGFYEQYF.

The chain carries TRBV18 and TRBJ1-1; D gene unclear. CDR3 length: 14 residues. V gave up 2 bases and J gave up 4 bases, with 11 bases separating them. From germline, CDR1 is KGHSH and CDR2 LQKENI. The CDR3 region has the DNA TGTGCCAGCTCACCATCCCTCGCGGGCACTGAAGCTTTCTTT. It translates to CASSPSLAGTEAFF.

The chain couples TRBV4-3 to TRBJ2-1; 11 bases fit TRBD2. V lost 4 bases and J lost 7; bases outside the gene matches: 6. CDR3 length equals 15 residues. Germline CDR1 LGHNA, CDR2 YSLEER. The CDR3 DNA reads as TGCGCCAGCAGCCCCCGGTTAGCGGGGGGGAATGAGCAGTTCTTC. Encoded protein: CASSPRLAGGNEQFF.

The chain is built from TRBV28 and TRBJ1-2, with 9 bases matching TRBD1. The germline gives CDR1 MDHEN, CDR2 SYDVKM. The CDR3 spans 16 residues. V dropped 1 base and J dropped 7; count of bases not matched to a gene: 10. CDR3 nucleotides: TGTGCCAGCAGTTTATTGACGATAGGGACAGGGAGTGGCTACACCTTC. Its protein product is CASSLLTIGTGSGYTF.

The chain joins TRBV5-1 to TRBJ2-2; TRBD2 matches at 8 bases. V gave up 4 bases and J gave up 6 bases; unmatched junction bases: 8. Germline-derived CDR1 and CDR2 are SGHRS and YFSETQ. The length of the CDR3 is 15 residues. DNA for the CDR3: TGCGCCAGCAGCCCGGGACTAGAGCCCCCCGGGGAGCTGTTTTTT. This sequence encodes CASSPGLEPPGELFF.

This chain connects TRBV4-1 to TRBJ2-5; D is unresolved. V was clipped by 2 bases and J by 5 bases, with 15 bases between them. The germline CDR1 and CDR2 sequences are MGHRA and YSYEKL. The CDR3 is 15 amino acids. DNA for the CDR3: TGCGCCAGCAGCCAATCAACCGTTCGGGTGGAGACCCAGTACTTC. Translating gives CASSQSTVRVETQYF.

The V gene is TRBV18, the J gene TRBJ2-3, with 8 bases fitting TRBD1. The CDR3 extends over 16 amino acids. Per the germline V gene, CDR1 is KGHSH and CDR2 is LQKENI. With V trimmed by 0 bases and J by 3 bases, 5 bases remained unmatched. In nucleotides, the CDR3 is TGTGCCAGCTCACCACCGGTCGGGACAGGTACAGATACGCAGTATTTT. It is translated as CASSPPVGTGTDTQYF.

In the case of this clone: The junction differs from germline at one of its ends, possibly a read error. The chain links TRBV4-1 to TRBJ2-3, with D possibly matching TRBD2 (5 bases). There are 14 residues in the CDR3. Germline V gene lookup returns CDR1 MGHRA and CDR2 YSYEKL. The CDR3 DNA reads as TGCGCCAGCAGCCAAGATTTGGTGTCCGACTACCGGAGCTTT. Amino acids: CASSQDLVSDYRSF.

The V gene is TRBV6-5, the J gene TRBJ2-5; 7 bases align to TRBD1. J was trimmed by 6 bases and V by 0 bases; bases with no gene match: 4. Germline-derived CDR1 and CDR2 are MNHEY and SVGAGI. This CDR3 is 14 amino acids long. CDR3 residues: CASSYSGGVKTQYF. CDR3 coding DNA: TGTGCCAGCAGTTACTCAGGGGGCGTGAAGACCCAGTACTTC.

Here the CDR3 DNA reads TGCGCCAGCAGCTTGGCCCTAGCGGGAGGGCCTAGCACAGATACGCAGTATTTT. Its protein product is CASSLALAGGPSTDTQYF. This chain joins TRBV5-1 and TRBJ2-3; 12 bases line up with TRBD2. CDR1 and CDR2 from the germline V gene are SGHRS and YFSETQ. V dropped 0 bases and J dropped 0; count of bases not matched to a gene: 5. This CDR3 region has 18 residues.

This chain connects TRBV7-2 to TRBJ1-5; tentatively, D is TRBD1 (5 bases). The V end lost 5 bases, the J end lost 11 bases, and 25 bases lay between the germline ends. Germline V gene data show CDR1 as SGHTA and CDR2 as FQGNSA. The CDR3 runs to 16 residues. CDR3 bases: TGTGCCAGCAGCGGGGGGACTCGGGACGCACCCTTTACCCAGCATTTT. Protein product: CASSGGTRDAPFTQHF.

This clone was recorded only once. The rearrangement links TRBV10-3 to TRBJ1-5, with 8 bases aligning to TRBD1. CDR3 size: 13 residues. Germline V gene lookup returns CDR1 ENHRY and CDR2 SYGVKD. The junction had 5 bases not matched to a gene; V was cut back by 9 bases and J by 4 bases. The CDR3 spells CAISTGVNQPQHF. CDR3 coding DNA: TGTGCCATTTCGACAGGGGTAAATCAGCCCCAGCATTTT.